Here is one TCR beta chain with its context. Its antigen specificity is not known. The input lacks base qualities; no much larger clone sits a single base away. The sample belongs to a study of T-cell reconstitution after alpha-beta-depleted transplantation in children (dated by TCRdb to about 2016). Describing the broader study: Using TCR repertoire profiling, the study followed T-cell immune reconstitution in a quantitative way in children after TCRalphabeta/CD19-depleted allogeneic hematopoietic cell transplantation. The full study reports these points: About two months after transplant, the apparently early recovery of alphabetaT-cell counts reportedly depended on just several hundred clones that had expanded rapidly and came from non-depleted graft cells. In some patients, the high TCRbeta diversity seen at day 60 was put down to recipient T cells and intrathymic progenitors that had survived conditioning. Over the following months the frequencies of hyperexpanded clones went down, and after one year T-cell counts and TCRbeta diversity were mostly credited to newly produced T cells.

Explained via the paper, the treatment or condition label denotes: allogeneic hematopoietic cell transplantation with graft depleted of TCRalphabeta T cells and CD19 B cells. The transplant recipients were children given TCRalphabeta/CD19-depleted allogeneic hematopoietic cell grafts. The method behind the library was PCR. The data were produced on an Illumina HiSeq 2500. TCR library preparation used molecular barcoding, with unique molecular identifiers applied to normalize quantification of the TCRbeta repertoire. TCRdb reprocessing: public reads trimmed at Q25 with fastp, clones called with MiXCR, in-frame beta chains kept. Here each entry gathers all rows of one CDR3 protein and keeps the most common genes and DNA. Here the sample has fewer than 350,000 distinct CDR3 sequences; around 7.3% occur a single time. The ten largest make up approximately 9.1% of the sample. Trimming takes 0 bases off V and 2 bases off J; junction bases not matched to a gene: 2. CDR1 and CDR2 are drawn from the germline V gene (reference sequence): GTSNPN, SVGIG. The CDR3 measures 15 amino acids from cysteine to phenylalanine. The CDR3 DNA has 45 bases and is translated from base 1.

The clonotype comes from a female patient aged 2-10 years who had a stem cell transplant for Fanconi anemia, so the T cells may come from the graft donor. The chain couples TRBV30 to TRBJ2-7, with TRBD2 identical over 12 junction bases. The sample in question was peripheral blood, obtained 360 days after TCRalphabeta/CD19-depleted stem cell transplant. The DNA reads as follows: TGTGCCTGGAGTGTACTAGCGGGGGGCCCCTACGAGCAGTACTTC. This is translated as CAWSVLAGGPYEQYF.